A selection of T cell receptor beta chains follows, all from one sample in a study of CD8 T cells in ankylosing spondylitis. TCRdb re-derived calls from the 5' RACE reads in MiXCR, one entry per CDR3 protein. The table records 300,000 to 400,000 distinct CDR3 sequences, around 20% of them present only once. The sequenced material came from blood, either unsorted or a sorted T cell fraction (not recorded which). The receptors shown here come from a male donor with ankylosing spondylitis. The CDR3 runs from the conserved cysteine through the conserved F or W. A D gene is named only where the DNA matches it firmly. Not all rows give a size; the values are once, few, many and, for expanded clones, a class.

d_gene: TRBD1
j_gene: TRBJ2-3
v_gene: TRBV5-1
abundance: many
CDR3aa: CASSWTGGTDTQYF
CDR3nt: TGCGCCAGCAGCTGGACAGGGGGCACAGATACGCAGTATTTT

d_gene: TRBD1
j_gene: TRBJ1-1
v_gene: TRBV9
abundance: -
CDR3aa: CASSVAGQGTTAFF
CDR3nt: TGTGCCAGCAGCGTAGCGGGACAGGGCACGACGGCTTTCTTT

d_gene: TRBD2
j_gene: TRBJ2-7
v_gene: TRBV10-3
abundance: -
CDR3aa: CAISEGSGGRSSYEQYF
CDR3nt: TGTGCCATCAGTGAGGGGAGCGGGGGGCGCAGCTCCTACGAGCAGTACTTC

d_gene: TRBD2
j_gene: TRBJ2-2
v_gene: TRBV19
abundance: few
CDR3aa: CASSTSGRGTGELFF
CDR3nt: TGTGCCAGTAGTACTAGCGGGAGAGGTACCGGGGAGCTGTTTTTT

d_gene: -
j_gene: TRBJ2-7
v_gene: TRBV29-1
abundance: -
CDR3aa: CSVVAQGPPYEQYF
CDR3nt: TGCAGCGTTGTGGCACAAGGTCCCCCCTACGAGCAGTACTTC

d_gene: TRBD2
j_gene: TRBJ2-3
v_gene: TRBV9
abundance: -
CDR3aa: CASSVVLAGGTDTQYF
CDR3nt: TGTGCCAGCAGCGTAGTGTTAGCGGGAGGAACAGATACGCAGTATTTT

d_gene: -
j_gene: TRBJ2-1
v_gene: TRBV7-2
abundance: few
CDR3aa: CASSLRRGDEQFF
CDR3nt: TGTGCCAGCAGCTTACGAAGGGGGGATGAGCAGTTCTTC

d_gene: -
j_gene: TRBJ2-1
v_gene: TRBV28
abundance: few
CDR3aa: CASRRGGGEQFF
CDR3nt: TGTGCCAGCAGGAGGGGTGGTGGGGAGCAGTTCTTC

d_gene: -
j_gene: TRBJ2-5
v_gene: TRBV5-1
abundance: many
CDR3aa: CASSYRTEETQYF
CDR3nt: TGCGCCAGCAGCTATAGGACGGAAGAGACCCAGTACTTC

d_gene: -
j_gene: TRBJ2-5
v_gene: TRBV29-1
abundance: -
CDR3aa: CSVRQGGEETQYF
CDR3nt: TGCAGCGTCAGACAGGGCGGGGAAGAGACCCAGTACTTC

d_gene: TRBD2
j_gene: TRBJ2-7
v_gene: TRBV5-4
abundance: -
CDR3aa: CASRRPGLEESEQYF
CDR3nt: TGTGCCAGCAGAAGACCGGGACTAGAAGAATCCGAGCAGTACTTC

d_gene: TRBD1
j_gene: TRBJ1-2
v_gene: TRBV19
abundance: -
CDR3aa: CASREQGANGYTF
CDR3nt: TGTGCCAGTAGGGAACAGGGGGCGAATGGCTACACCTTC

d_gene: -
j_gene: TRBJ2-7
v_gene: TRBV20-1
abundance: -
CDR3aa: CSANDRDYEQYF
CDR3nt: TGCAGTGCTAACGACAGAGACTACGAGCAGTACTTC

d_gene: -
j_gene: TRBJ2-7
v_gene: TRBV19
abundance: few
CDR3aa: CASSIKGGEPYEQYF
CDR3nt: TGTGCCAGTAGTATAAAGGGGGGCGAACCCTACGAGCAGTACTTC

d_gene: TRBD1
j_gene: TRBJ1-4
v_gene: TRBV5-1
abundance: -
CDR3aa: CASNDRDRGQEKLFF
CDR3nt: TGCGCCAGCAACGACCGGGACAGGGGCCAAGAAAAACTGTTTTTT

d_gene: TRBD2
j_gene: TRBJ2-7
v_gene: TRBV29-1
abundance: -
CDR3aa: CSVDRGTSGEYEQYF
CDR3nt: TGCAGCGTTGATCGAGGGACTAGCGGAGAATACGAGCAGTACTTC

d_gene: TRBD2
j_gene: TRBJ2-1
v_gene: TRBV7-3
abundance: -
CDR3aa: CASSLSSSGRYNNEQFF
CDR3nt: TGTGCCAGCAGCTTAAGTTCTAGCGGGAGGTACAACAATGAGCAGTTCTTC

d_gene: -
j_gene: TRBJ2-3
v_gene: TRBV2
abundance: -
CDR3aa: CASSEFNRDTQYF
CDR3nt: TGTGCCAGCAGTGAGTTCAACAGGGATACGCAGTATTTT

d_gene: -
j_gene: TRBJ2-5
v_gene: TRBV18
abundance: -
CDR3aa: CASSRQERETQYF
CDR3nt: TGTGCCAGCTCCAGACAGGAGAGGGAGACCCAGTACTTC

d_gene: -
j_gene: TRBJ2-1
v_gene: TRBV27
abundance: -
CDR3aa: CASSLKLATQAYNEQFF
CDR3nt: TGTGCCAGCAGTTTAAAATTAGCAACCCAGGCGTACAATGAGCAGTTCTTC

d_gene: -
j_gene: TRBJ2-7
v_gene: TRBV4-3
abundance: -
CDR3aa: CASSQDREIYEQYF
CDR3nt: TGCGCCAGCAGCCAAGATCGGGAGATATACGAGCAGTACTTC

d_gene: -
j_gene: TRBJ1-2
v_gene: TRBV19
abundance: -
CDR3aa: CASSMGLLDDGYTF
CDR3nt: TGTGCCAGTAGTATGGGGCTCTTGGACGATGGCTACACCTTC

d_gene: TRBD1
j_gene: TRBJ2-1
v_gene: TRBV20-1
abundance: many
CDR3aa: CSAIQGALNEQFF
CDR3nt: TGCAGTGCTATACAGGGGGCACTTAATGAGCAGTTCTTC

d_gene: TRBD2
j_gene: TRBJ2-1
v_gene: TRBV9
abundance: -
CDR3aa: CASSPRLAELNEQFF
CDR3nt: TGTGCCAGCAGCCCCCGACTAGCGGAACTCAATGAGCAGTTCTTC

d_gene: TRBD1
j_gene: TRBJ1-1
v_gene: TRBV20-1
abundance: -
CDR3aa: CSARVPPGGAFF
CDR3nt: TGCAGTGCTAGAGTACCCCCAGGGGGGGCTTTCTTT

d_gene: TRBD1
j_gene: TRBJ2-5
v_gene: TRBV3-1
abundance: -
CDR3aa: CASSQLRQGWKTQYF
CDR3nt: TGTGCCAGCAGCCAACTTAGACAGGGCTGGAAGACCCAGTACTTC

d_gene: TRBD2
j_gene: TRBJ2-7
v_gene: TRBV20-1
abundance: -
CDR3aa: CSALASGSAYEQYF
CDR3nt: TGCAGTGCTCTTGCGAGCGGGAGTGCCTACGAGCAGTACTTC

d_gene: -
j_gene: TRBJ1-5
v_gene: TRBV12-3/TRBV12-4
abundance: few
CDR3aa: CASSLAGNTLNQPQHF
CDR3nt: TGTGCCAGCAGTTTAGCGGGGAACACTCTCAATCAGCCCCAGCATTTT

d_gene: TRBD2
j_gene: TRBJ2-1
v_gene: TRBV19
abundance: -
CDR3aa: CASSKLGLAGGYNEQFF
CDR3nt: TGTGCCAGTAGTAAACTGGGACTAGCGGGAGGGTACAATGAGCAGTTCTTC

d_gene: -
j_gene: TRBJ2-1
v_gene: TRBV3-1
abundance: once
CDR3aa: CASSPLSGISYNEQFF
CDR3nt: TGTGCCAGCAGCCCTTTATCGGGTATATCCTACAATGAGCAGTTCTTC

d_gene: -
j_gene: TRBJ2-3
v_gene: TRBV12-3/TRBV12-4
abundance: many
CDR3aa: CASSADRITDTQYF
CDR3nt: TGTGCCAGCAGTGCCGACAGAATAACAGATACGCAGTATTTT

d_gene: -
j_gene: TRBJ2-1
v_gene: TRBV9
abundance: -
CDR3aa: CASSPLGGRTDEQFF
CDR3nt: TGTGCCAGCAGCCCACTGGGCGGGCGAACGGATGAGCAGTTCTTC